What follows are 31 T cell receptor beta chains derived from one specimen sequenced in a study of breast tumors, draining lymph nodes, adjacent tissues. From the multiplex PCR reads, TCRdb called clonotypes with MiXCR, one entry per CDR3 protein. The sample consists of tens of thousands of distinct CDR3 sequences, 68% of them appearing once. The sample was tumor-adjacent breast tissue. These receptors all stem from a female donor with breast cancer. Some clones in this sample may be carry-over from other donors' samples.

This clonotype is classed as medium-sized. The chain employs TRBV6-4 and TRBJ2-1, with TRBD2 matching 10 bases. Unmatched junction bases numbered 6, after V lost 4 bases and J lost 9 bases. This CDR3 contains 14 residues. The germline CDR1 and CDR2 sequences are MRHNA and SNTAGT. CDR3 region: CASSVLAGALEQFF. DNA of the CDR3: TGTGCCAGCAGTGTGCTAGCGGGGGCTCTTGAGCAGTTCTTC.

Many counts were recorded for this clonotype. The chain recombines TRBV5-6 with TRBJ1-2; possible D gene TRBD1, 6 bases. The germline V and J ends were trimmed by 4 bases and 2 bases, with 9 bases remaining between them. This CDR3 is 13 amino acids long. The germline V gene encodes CDR1 SGHDT and CDR2 YYEEEE. CDR3 bases: TGTGCCAGCAGCCGGGGGCGGAACTATGGCTACACCTTC. Amino acids: CASSRGRNYGYTF.

This clonotype was counted at least ten times. The V and J genes are TRBV6-4 and TRBJ2-7, with TRBD2 matching 8 bases. J gave up 6 bases and V 3 bases, and 10 bases lay outside the gene matches. The CDR3 runs 15 residues. CDR1 and CDR2 (germline): MRHNA, SNTAGT. The CDR3 protein is CASSEGTRDRAEQYF. The CDR3 DNA is TGTGCCAGCAGTGAAGGGACTAGAGATAGGGCCGAGCAGTACTTC.

The rearrangement joins TRBV7-6 to TRBJ1-2; 7 bases fit TRBD1. Per the germline V gene, CDR1 is SGHVS and CDR2 is FNYEAQ. CDR3 length: 13 residues. V shed 5 bases and J 6 bases; nucleotides not matched to a gene: 6. As DNA, the CDR3 is TGTGCCAGCAGCGTGACAGGGAGTCATGGCTACACCTTC. This translates into CASSVTGSHGYTF. The full variable domain, completed using reference TRBV7-6 and TRBJ1-2, is GAGVSQSPRYKVTKRGQDVALRCDPISGHVSLYWYRQALGQGPEFLTYFNYEAQQDKSGLPNDRFSAERPEGSISTLTIQRTEQRDSAMYRCASSVTGSHGYTFGSGTRLTVV.

This clonotype was counted only a few times. This rearrangement joins TRBV6-1 to TRBJ2-2, with D tentatively TRBD2 (5 bases). Germline CDR1 reads MNHNS; CDR2 reads SASEGT. Trimming shortened V by 2 bases and J by 2 bases, and 9 bases separated the two germline ends. The CDR3 covers 15 residues. CDR3 amino acids: CASSELAGNTGELFF. DNA of the CDR3: TGTGCCAGCAGTGAACTGGCGGGTAACACCGGGGAGCTGTTTTTT.

J is TRBJ1-5 and V is TRBV28; 10 nucleotides line up with TRBD1. The length of the CDR3 is 16 residues. Germline lookup yields CDR1 MDHEN and CDR2 SYDVKM. V trimming: 7 bases; J trimming: 7 bases; junction bases outside the gene matches: 13. The CDR3 coding sequence is TGTGCCAGCACCCCAGTCGGACAGGGGGGGGTACAGCCCCAGCATTTT. As protein: CASTPVGQGGVQPQHF. Filled out from reference TRBV28 and TRBJ1-5, the complete variable domain reads DVKVTQSSRYLVKRTGEKVFLECVQDMDHENMFWYRQDPGLGLRLIYFSYDVKMKEKGDIPEGYSVSREKKERFSLILESASTNQTSMYLCASTPVGQGGVQPQHFGDGTRLSIL.

The chain joins TRBV12-5 to TRBJ2-6; D remains unclear. Trimming removed 0 bases from V and 2 bases from J, with 14 bases in between. Germline V gene data show CDR1 as LGHNT and CDR2 as FRNRAP. The CDR3 spans 18 residues. This CDR3 reads CASGLVIGFGTGANVLTF. In DNA form, the CDR3 reads TGTGCTAGTGGTTTGGTAATCGGGTTTGGCACTGGGGCCAACGTCCTGACTTTC. The full variable domain, rest sourced from reference TRBV12-5 and TRBJ2-6, is DARVTQTPRHKVTEMGQEVTMRCQPILGHNTVFWYRQTMMQGLELLAYFRNRAPLDDSGMPKDRFSAEMPDATLATLKIQPSEPRDSAVYFCASGLVIGFGTGANVLTFGAGSRLTVL.

V usage is TRBV20-1 and J usage is TRBJ2-5, with 13 bases that match TRBD2. Looked up from germline, CDR1 is DFQATT and CDR2 is SNEGSKA (reference sequence). The CDR3 contains 17 residues. Trimming removed 5 bases from V and 2 bases from J; junction bases left unmatched: 11. The CDR3 nucleotides are TGCAGTGCTGTTCCGCAACTAGCGGGAGGGCCTCAAGAGACCCAGTACTTC. Translated: CSAVPQLAGGPQETQYF.

This clonotype was counted at least ten times. The J gene is TRBJ2-7, the V gene TRBV7-2; no definite D call. Trimming took 5 bases from V and 3 from J, leaving 11 bases between them. This CDR3 comprises 13 residues. Germline-derived CDR1 and CDR2 are SGHTA and FQGNSA. CDR3 loop: CASSIGSNYEQYF. As DNA, the CDR3 is TGTGCCAGCAGCATTGGGTCGAACTACGAGCAGTACTTC.

The rearrangement links TRBV11-3 to TRBJ2-3; 7 bases align to TRBD2. The CDR3 length is 15 residues. CDR1 is SGHNT, CDR2 YENEEA, per germline. V lost 1 base and J lost 2; bases outside the gene matches: 3. For the CDR3, the DNA is TGTGCCAGCAGCTTAGCGGGAGGCTACACAGATACGCAGTATTTT. Residues: CASSLAGGYTDTQYF.

A note on this clonotype: At one end, the junction sequence differs from germline, possibly due to a read error. The chain links TRBV20-1 to TRBJ1-6, with D hard to call. CDR1 and CDR2 from the germline V gene are DFQATT and SNEGSKA (reference sequence). This CDR3 is built from 13 residues. The CDR3 sequence: CSARVNDYSPLHF. The CDR3 DNA sequence: TGCAGTGCTAGAGTTAATGACTATTCACCCCTCCACTTC.

This clonotype came up once. The chain uses TRBV24-1 and TRBJ2-3; either TRBD1 or TRBD2 may fit D (5 bases each). The germline V gene encodes CDR1 KGHDR and CDR2 SFDVKD. Trimming left V 7 bases short and J 8 bases short, with 9 bases between. The CDR3 loop spans 11 amino acids. The CDR3 spells CATRSGTTQYF. The CDR3, as DNA: TGTGCCACCAGATCCGGGACTACGCAGTATTTT.

This rearrangement joins TRBV11-2 to TRBJ1-1; D uncertain. The CDR3 runs 12 residues. V lost 3 bases, J lost 8 bases, and 10 bases lay in between. In germline, CDR1 is SGHAT, CDR2 FQNNGV. CDR3 nucleotides: TGTGCCAGCAGCTTTGGGGTTCGGGAAGCTTTCTTT. This gives the protein CASSFGVREAFF.

The gene calls are TRBV15 and TRBJ2-7; D may correspond to TRBD1 or TRBD2 (5 bases each). Germline V gives CDR1 LNHNV, CDR2 YYDKDF (reference sequence). The V end was cut by 5 bases, the J end by 5 bases, with 19 bases between. CDR3 length equals 15 residues. CDR3 DNA: TGTGCCACCAGCCCCACCGGGCGTAGGGACCACGAGCAGTACTTC. Residues: CATSPTGRRDHEQYF.

The chain is built from TRBV20-1 and TRBJ2-1, with D perhaps TRBD2 (6 bases). The V gene lost 5 bases and the J gene lost 0 bases, with 11 bases spanning the gap. Germline lookup yields CDR1 DFQATT and CDR2 SNEGSKA (reference sequence). CDR3 length: 14 residues. For the CDR3, the DNA is TGCAGTGCTTTAGCGGCGAGCTCCTACAATGAGCAGTTCTTC. Protein: CSALAASSYNEQFF.

The CDR3 sequence is CASSIAQGTNEQYF. CDR3 sequence (DNA): TGTGCCAGTAGTATAGCTCAGGGCACGAACGAGCAGTACTTC. The chain couples TRBV19 to TRBJ2-7, with a weak D call TRBD1 (5 bases). CDR1 is LNHDA and CDR2 is SQIVND in the germline V gene (reference sequence). The CDR3 extends over 14 amino acids. Trimming removed 1 base from V and 5 bases from J, with 12 bases in between.

The chain joins TRBV20-1 to TRBJ2-1, with 11 bases fitting TRBD2. The CDR3 runs 16 residues. Germline V lookup: CDR1 DFQATT, CDR2 SNEGSKA (reference sequence). Trimming took 7 bases from V and 7 from J; bases not matched to a gene: 15. CDR3 loop: CSVQGLAGGRWNEQFF. CDR3 in DNA: TGCAGTGTTCAAGGGCTAGCGGGAGGAAGGTGGAATGAGCAGTTCTTC.

The CDR3 DNA reads as TGCAGTGCGCTGGGACTAGCGGGGCCCGAGCAGTACTTC. The encoded protein is CSALGLAGPEQYF. The chain couples TRBV20-1 to TRBJ2-7; 13 bases line up with TRBD2. V lost 6 bases and J lost 6; bases outside the gene matches: 5. The CDR3 length is 13 residues. CDR1 DFQATT and CDR2 SNEGSKA come from the germline V gene (reference sequence).

Here the CDR3 reads CSARDRPYYEQYF. CDR3 nucleotide sequence: TGCAGTGCTAGGGACCGCCCATACTACGAGCAGTACTTC. This chain links TRBV20-1 with TRBJ2-7; unclear D gene. The V and J ends lost 3 bases and 3 bases respectively, with 12 bases between them. The germline V gene has CDR1 DFQATT and CDR2 SNEGSKA (reference sequence). The CDR3 spans 13 residues.

The chain couples TRBV7-9 to TRBJ1-2, with 7 bases identical to TRBD1. The V segment lost 5 bases and the J segment 2 bases; nucleotides outside the gene matches: 5. CDR3 length: 14 residues. The germline V gene encodes CDR1 SEHNR and CDR2 FQNEAQ (reference sequence). The CDR3 here is CASSPQGQNYGYTF. CDR3 in DNA: TGTGCCAGCAGCCCTCAGGGACAGAACTATGGCTACACCTTC.

V is TRBV20-1 and J is TRBJ1-4, with 7 bases fitting TRBD1. Per the germline V gene, CDR1 is DFQATT and CDR2 is SNEGSKA (reference sequence). The CDR3 covers 14 residues. Trimming at V came to 3 bases and at J to 7 bases, leaving 8 bases not matched to a gene. In nucleotides, the CDR3 is TGCAGTGCTAGCTACAGGGGAGCAGGTGAAAAACTGTTTTTT. It yields the protein CSASYRGAGEKLFF.

This clonotype qualifies as medium-sized (0.01 to 0.1%). The chain employs TRBV10-3 and TRBJ1-5, with a weak D call TRBD1 (6 bases). This CDR3 contains 14 residues. The ends were cut back, 10 bases at V and 3 bases at J, with 16 bases in the middle. The germline V gene encodes CDR1 ENHRY and CDR2 SYGVKD. CDR3 DNA sequence: TGTGCCACCAGAGGGACAACTGACAATCAGCCCCAGCATTTT. Protein: CATRGTTDNQPQHF.

As to this clonotype: This likely comes from a read error, as the CDR3 has no conserved phenylalanine or tryptophan at its end. The chain couples TRBV7-9 to TRBJ2-5; no definite D call. Germline V gives CDR1 SEHNR, CDR2 FQNEAQ (reference sequence). The V end lost 1 base, the J end lost 1 base, and 10 bases lay between the germline ends. The length of the CDR3 is 15 residues. The CDR3 DNA reads as TGTGCCAGCAGCTTAGTTCTCCGGGCCCAAGAGACCCAGTACCTC. This codes for CASSLVLRAQETQYL.

The chain has TRBV2 and TRBJ1-5; the D gene is possibly TRBD1 (5 bases). Trimming took 5 bases from V and 1 from J, leaving 9 bases between them. The germline V gene has CDR1 SNHLY and CDR2 FYNNEI. There are 14 residues in the CDR3. CDR3 DNA sequence: TGTGCCAGCAGTAGGGGATGGAGCAATCAGCCCCAGCATTTT. Its protein product is CASSRGWSNQPQHF.

The chain has TRBV3-1 and TRBJ2-5, with TRBD1 matching 9 bases. From germline, CDR1 is LGHDT and CDR2 YNNKEL (reference sequence). The CDR3 is made up of 17 amino acids. With V trimmed by 1 base and J by 2 bases, 8 bases remained unmatched. In DNA form, the CDR3 reads TGTGCCAGCAGCCAAGTTGTGGGACAGGGCGAACAAGAGACCCAGTACTTC. It is translated as CASSQVVGQGEQETQYF.

V usage is TRBV20-1 and J usage is TRBJ1-6; weak D call: TRBD1 (6 bases). This CDR3 region has 14 residues. V lost 5 bases and J lost 9, with 17 bases in between. Germline CDR1 DFQATT, CDR2 SNEGSKA (reference sequence). CDR3 sequence: CSAFPGQMGSPLHF. The CDR3 nucleotides are TGCAGTGCTTTCCCGGGACAAATGGGTTCACCCCTCCACTTT.

The chain has TRBV25-1 and TRBJ2-5; D possibly corresponds to TRBD2 (7 bases). V dropped 6 bases and J dropped 7 bases, with 24 bases sitting between them. The germline V gene encodes CDR1 MGHDK and CDR2 SYGVNS. This CDR3 contains 16 residues. The CDR3 nucleotides read TGTGCCAGCAGCTTAGATGGAGGGGGGGGCCGGGGGACCCAGTACTTC. This codes for CASSLDGGGGRGTQYF.

This clonotype was counted ten times or more. The chain carries TRBV6-5 and TRBJ1-6; 9 nucleotides match TRBD1. Per germline, CDR1 MNHEY and CDR2 SVGAGI. The trim removed 5 bases at V and 8 bases at J, leaving 4 bases unmatched. The CDR3 extends over 14 amino acids. CDR3 amino acids: CASSRTGVDSPLHF. The CDR3 bases are TGTGCCAGCAGTCGGACAGGGGTGGATTCACCCCTCCACTTT.

The chain recombines TRBV19 with TRBJ2-7, with TRBD1 identical over 8 bases. V dropped 2 bases and J dropped 5; count of bases not matched to a gene: 5. Germline V lookup: CDR1 LNHDA, CDR2 SQIVND (reference sequence). This CDR3 has 14 amino acids. The CDR3 sequence: CASSIKAGGHEQYF. In nucleotides, the CDR3 is TGTGCCAGTAGTATAAAAGCAGGGGGCCACGAGCAGTACTTC.

The chain is built from TRBV29-1 and TRBJ1-2; D is unresolved. Germline V lookup: CDR1 SQVTM, CDR2 ANQGSEA. The CDR3 loop spans 13 amino acids. V dropped 7 bases and J dropped 7 bases, with 19 bases sitting between them. Written as DNA, the CDR3 is TGCAGCGCCGAGGTTTGGGGATCCGGTGGCTACACCTTC. Translated, it gives CSAEVWGSGGYTF.

The rearrangement links TRBV24-1 to TRBJ2-3; tentatively, D is TRBD2 (6 bases). The germline gives CDR1 KGHDR, CDR2 SFDVKD. This CDR3 is built from 16 residues. V was pared by 9 bases and J by 2 bases, with 20 bases between. This CDR3 is CATSKRAGLSTDTQYF. The CDR3 DNA is TGTGCCACCTCCAAGCGAGCGGGTCTTTCCACAGATACGCAGTATTTT.